Below are 17 T cell receptor beta chains sequenced from a single sample in a study of beta chain features in type 1 diabetes. TCRB transcripts that were expressed got sequenced, as all of the isolated RNA had been reverse transcribed. Sequencing was performed with immunoSEQ multiplex PCR; in TCRdb, only in-frame clones are kept and a portion is missing. The repertoire holds about 650,000 clones, with around 12% as singletons. Findings of the study overall: Type 1 diabetes patients had moderately but significantly shorter TCRB CDR3s in all four CD4+ subsets.

Which antigens these TCRs recognize remains unknown. Specimen: naive CD4+ T cells from blood. Receptors were obtained from a man aged 30 to 45 with type 1 diabetes.

This clone came up a few times. The chain employs TRBV27 and TRBJ2-7, with 7 bases matching TRBD1. Germline V gene data show CDR1 as MNHEY and CDR2 as SMNVEV (reference sequence). The J segment lost 7 bases and the V segment lost 6 bases, leaving 15 bases of the junction unmatched. This CDR3 is built from 15 residues. In nucleotides, the CDR3 is TGTGCCAGCAGGCCTAACGACTCCAGGGGGTCTGAGCAGTACTTC. Its protein is CASRPNDSRGSEQYF.

This clone was seen more than once but under ten times. The chain has TRBV29-1 and TRBJ1-1; TRBD1 agrees at 8 bases. The germline gives CDR1 SQVTM, CDR2 ANQGSEA. The CDR3 is 17 residues long. J lost 1 base, V lost 7 bases, and 17 bases had no gene match. Here the CDR3 reads CSATTPGGAERNTEAFF. In nucleotides, the CDR3 is TGCAGCGCCACCACCCCAGGGGGCGCGGAGAGGAACACTGAAGCTTTCTTT.

The V and J genes are TRBV11-2 and TRBJ2-7; D possibly corresponds to TRBD2 (6 bases). V lost 1 base and J 0 bases, leaving 16 bases between the germline ends. Germline V gene data show CDR1 as SGHAT and CDR2 as FQNNGV. The CDR3 covers 17 residues. Here the CDR3 DNA reads TGTGCCAGCAGCTTAGCCCCGGGCGGGATCTTCTCCTACGAGCAGTACTTC. Translation gives CASSLAPGGIFSYEQYF.

J is TRBJ2-5 and V is TRBV5-1; D is tentatively TRBD1 or TRBD2 (5 bases each). The CDR3 runs to 13 residues. Trimming removed 2 bases from V and 5 bases from J, with 10 bases in between. The V gene's germline CDR1 is SGHRS and CDR2 YFSETQ. CDR3 sequence (DNA): TGCGCCAGCAGCTTTGGGGGATCCGAGACCCAGTACTTC. Protein sequence: CASSFGGSETQYF.

This clone has more than one count but fewer than ten. The chain employs TRBV19 and TRBJ2-7; D gene ambiguous. Trimming cost V 3 bases and J 0 bases, with 12 bases left between them. Germline V lookup: CDR1 LNHDA, CDR2 SQIVND (reference sequence). CDR3 size: 15 residues. The CDR3 DNA follows: TGTGCCAGTAGTATTTCGGCCAGGAGCTCCTACGAGCAGTACTTC. Translation gives CASSISARSSYEQYF.

This clone has a handful of counts. Distinct nucleotide sequences in the sample also encode this CDR3. The genes are TRBV7-9 and TRBJ2-3; no reliable D call. Trimming shortened V by 2 bases and J by 6 bases, and 3 bases separated the two germline ends. Per germline, CDR1 SEHNR and CDR2 FQNEAQ (reference sequence). The CDR3 has 11 amino acids. The CDR3 DNA reads as TGTGCCAGCAGCTTAACTGATACGCAGTATTTT. This gives the protein CASSLTDTQYF.

In this sample, this clone turned up a few times. The chain carries TRBV30 and TRBJ1-2; 7 positions agree with TRBD1. Germline V lookup: CDR1 GTSNPN, CDR2 SVGIG (reference sequence). V shed 0 bases and J 8 bases; nucleotides not matched to a gene: 6. The CDR3 covers 13 residues. CDR3 bases: TGTGCCTGGAGTGTAATTACAGGGGTGGGCTACACCTTC. This encodes CAWSVITGVGYTF.

This clone was observed a handful of times. The chain uses TRBV5-1 and TRBJ2-1, with D possibly being TRBD2 (5 bases). Trimming removed 4 bases at V and 0 bases at J, with 8 bases between. CDR3 size: 14 residues. Germline CDR1 is SGHRS and CDR2 is YFSETQ. The CDR3 spells CASSGSSSYNEQFF. CDR3 sequence (DNA): TGCGCCAGCAGCGGGAGCAGCTCCTACAATGAGCAGTTCTTC.

V is TRBV7-8 and J is TRBJ2-3; tentatively, D is TRBD1 (5 bases). V dropped 5 bases and J dropped 9 bases, with 30 bases sitting between them. CDR1 and CDR2 (germline): SGHVS, FQNEAQ. The CDR3 spans 18 residues. CDR3 amino acids: CASSLGVSGNKFLGTQYF. The CDR3 DNA sequence: TGTGCCAGCAGCCTAGGGGTTTCGGGCAACAAGTTTTTAGGGACGCAGTATTTT.

This clone was seen more than once but under ten times. The same CDR3 also results from other DNA sequences found in this sample. The chain recombines TRBV9 with TRBJ2-5, with D possibly being TRBD2 (6 bases). This CDR3 spans 12 amino acids. V was shortened by 3 bases and J by 5 bases, with 8 bases between the two germline ends. The germline V gene has CDR1 SGDLS and CDR2 YYNGEE. The CDR3 region has the DNA TGTGCCAGCAGCGCCGGAGGGGAGACCCAGTACTTC. Encoded protein: CASSAGGETQYF.

This clone showed up just a few times. The V call is TRBV6-5, the J call TRBJ2-7, with D tentatively TRBD1 (6 bases). V was shortened by 0 bases and J by 0 bases, with 9 bases between the two germline ends. The CDR3 runs to 15 residues. Germline CDR1 MNHEY, CDR2 SVGAGI. The chain's CDR3 is CASSYSGTLSYEQYF. The CDR3 nucleotides are TGTGCCAGCAGTTACTCCGGGACACTCTCCTACGAGCAGTACTTC.

A word on this clone: Other DNA sequences in this specimen translate into the identical CDR3. The rearrangement links TRBV5-6 to TRBJ1-2; possibly TRBD1 for D (6 bases). The germline V gene encodes CDR1 SGHDT and CDR2 YYEEEE. V lost 2 bases and J 7 bases, leaving 12 bases between the germline ends. The CDR3 is 13 residues long. The CDR3 sequence is CASSLNRVGGYTF. In nucleotides, the CDR3 is TGTGCCAGCAGCTTAAACAGGGTTGGTGGCTACACCTTC.

The chain employs TRBV6-6 and TRBJ2-1; D is perhaps TRBD2 (7 bases). V dropped 2 bases and J dropped 5 bases, with 16 bases sitting between them. The CDR3 has 16 amino acids. CDR1 and CDR2 (germline): MNHNY, SVGAGI (reference sequence). In nucleotides, the CDR3 is TGTGCCAGCAGTTACGTCCTCGGGGGGCATAACAATGAGCAGTTCTTC. Protein product: CASSYVLGGHNNEQFF.

The V call is TRBV9, the J call TRBJ1-6; D gene unclear. Germline V gene sequence: CDR1 SGDLS, CDR2 YYNGEE. The CDR3 length is 12 residues. The V end lost 4 bases, the J end lost 10 bases, and 9 bases lay between the germline ends. This CDR3 reads CASSPAGSPLHF. In DNA, the CDR3 is TGTGCCAGCAGCCCTGCGGGCTCACCCCTCCACTTT. Full variable domain (rest looked up from reference TRBV9 and TRBJ1-6): DSGVTQTPKHLITATGQRVTLRCSPRSGDLSVYWYQQSLDQGLQFLIQYYNGEERAKGNILERFSAQQFPDLHSELNLSSLELGDSALYFCASSPAGSPLHFGNGTRLTVT.

The chain recombines TRBV5-6 with TRBJ2-3; TRBD1 aligns across 7 bases. V shed 5 bases, J shed 2 bases, and the junction held 11 bases outside the gene matches. This CDR3 comprises 16 residues. Germline CDR1 reads SGHDT; CDR2 reads YYEEEE. The CDR3 DNA follows: TGTGCCAGCAGTCTGTACCGGGACAGTCCCACAGATACGCAGTATTTT. It specifies CASSLYRDSPTDTQYF.

This clone occurred a few times. The CDR3 nucleotides are TGTGCCAGCAGCCTGGACAGGGCCTACAATGAGCAGTTCTTC. This sequence encodes CASSLDRAYNEQFF. This chain uses TRBV2 with TRBJ2-1, with TRBD1 matching over 8 bases. This CDR3 spans 14 amino acids. The J segment lost 2 bases and the V segment lost 6 bases, leaving 3 bases of the junction unmatched. Germline CDR1 reads SNHLY; CDR2 reads FYNNEI.

This clone was counted between two and nine times. This chain connects TRBV29-1 to TRBJ2-3, with D uncertain. V shed 4 bases and J shed 8 bases, with 10 bases lying between them. Germline V lookup: CDR1 SQVTM, CDR2 ANQGSEA. This CDR3 comprises 11 residues. CDR3 in DNA: TGCAGCGTTGGTATCCTCGGTACGCAGTATTTT. It is translated as CSVGILGTQYF.